This T cell receptor (beta chain) appears in the sequencing data of a study of T cell changes during pregnancy in multiple sclerosis. The CDR3 runs 14 residues. Germline CDR1 reads SEHNR; CDR2 reads FQNEAQ (reference sequence). After removal of 7 bases from V and 5 bases from J, the junction contained 10 bases not matched to a gene. The data were produced by immunoSEQ multiplex PCR, yet TCRdb's version contains in-frame clones alone and is incomplete. The sample has around 32,000 clones; about 87% are singletons. The chain combines TRBV7-9 with TRBJ2-7; 8 nucleotides match TRBD1. The clonotype was recovered from a female donor with multiple sclerosis, enrolled in a pregnancy study. Material: CD8+ T cells from peripheral blood mononuclear cells, obtained before pregnancy. CDR3 coding DNA: TGTGCCAGCAAACCCACAGGGGGTATCAACGAGCAGTACTTC. Residues: CASKPTGGINEQYF.